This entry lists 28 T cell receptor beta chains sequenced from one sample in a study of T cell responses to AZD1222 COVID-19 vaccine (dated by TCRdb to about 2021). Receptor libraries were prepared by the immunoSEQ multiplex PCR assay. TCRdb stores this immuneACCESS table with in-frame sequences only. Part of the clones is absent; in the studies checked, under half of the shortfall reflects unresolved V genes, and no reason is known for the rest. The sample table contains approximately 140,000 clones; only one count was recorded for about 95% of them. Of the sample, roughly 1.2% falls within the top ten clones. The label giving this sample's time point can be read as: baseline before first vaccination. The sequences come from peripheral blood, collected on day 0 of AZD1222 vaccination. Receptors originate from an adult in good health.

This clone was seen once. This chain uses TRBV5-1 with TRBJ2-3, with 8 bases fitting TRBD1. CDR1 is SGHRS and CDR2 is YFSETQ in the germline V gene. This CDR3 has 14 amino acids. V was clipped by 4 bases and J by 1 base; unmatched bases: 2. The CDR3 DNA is TGCGCCAGCAGCATGGGACAGGGCACAGATACGCAGTATTTT. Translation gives CASSMGQGTDTQYF.

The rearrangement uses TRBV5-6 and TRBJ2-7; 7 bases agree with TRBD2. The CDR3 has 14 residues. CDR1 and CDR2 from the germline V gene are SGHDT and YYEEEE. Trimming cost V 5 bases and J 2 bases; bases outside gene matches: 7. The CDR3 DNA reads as TGTGCCAGCAGTCCCCGAGCGGGGCCCTACGAGCAGTACGTC. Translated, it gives CASSPRAGPYEQYV.

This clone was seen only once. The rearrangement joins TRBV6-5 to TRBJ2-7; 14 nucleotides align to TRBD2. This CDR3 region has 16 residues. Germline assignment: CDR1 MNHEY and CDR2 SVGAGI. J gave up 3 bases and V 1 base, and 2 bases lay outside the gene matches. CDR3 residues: CASSYYGLAGGYEQYV. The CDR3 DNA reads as TGTGCCAGCAGTTACTATGGACTAGCGGGAGGCTACGAGCAGTACGTC.

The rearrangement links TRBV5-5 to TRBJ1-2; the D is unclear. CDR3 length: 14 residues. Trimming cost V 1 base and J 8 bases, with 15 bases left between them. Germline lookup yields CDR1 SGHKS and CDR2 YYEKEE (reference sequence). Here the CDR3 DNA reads TGTGCCAGCAGCTTGCCGGGCGGGGAGGGAGGCTACACCTTC. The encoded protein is CASSLPGGEGGYTF.

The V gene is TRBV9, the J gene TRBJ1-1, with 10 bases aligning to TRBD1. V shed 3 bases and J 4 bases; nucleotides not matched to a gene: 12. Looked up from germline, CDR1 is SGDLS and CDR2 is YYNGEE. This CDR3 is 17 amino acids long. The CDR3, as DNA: TGTGCCAGCAGCGAAGTCCCGGGACAGGGGTTGGTCACTGAAGCTTTCTTT. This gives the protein CASSEVPGQGLVTEAFF.

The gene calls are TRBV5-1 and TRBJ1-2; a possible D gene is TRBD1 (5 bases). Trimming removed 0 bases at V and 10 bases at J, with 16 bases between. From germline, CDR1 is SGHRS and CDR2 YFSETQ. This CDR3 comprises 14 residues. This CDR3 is CASSLDGTLGDYTF. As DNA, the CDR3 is TGCGCCAGCAGCTTGGACGGGACCCTCGGGGACTACACCTTC.

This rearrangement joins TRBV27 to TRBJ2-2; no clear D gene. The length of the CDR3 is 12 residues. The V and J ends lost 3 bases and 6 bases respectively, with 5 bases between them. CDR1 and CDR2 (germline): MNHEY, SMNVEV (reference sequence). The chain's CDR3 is CASSFVPGELFF. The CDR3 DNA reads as TGTGCCAGCAGTTTCGTTCCCGGGGAGCTGTTTTTT.

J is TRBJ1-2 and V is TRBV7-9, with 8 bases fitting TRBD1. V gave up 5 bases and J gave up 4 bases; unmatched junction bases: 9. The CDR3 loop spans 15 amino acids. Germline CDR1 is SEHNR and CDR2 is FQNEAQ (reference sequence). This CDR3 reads CASSHAGGSGYGYTF. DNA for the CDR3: TGTGCCAGCAGCCACGCAGGGGGCTCGGGCTATGGCTACACCTTC.

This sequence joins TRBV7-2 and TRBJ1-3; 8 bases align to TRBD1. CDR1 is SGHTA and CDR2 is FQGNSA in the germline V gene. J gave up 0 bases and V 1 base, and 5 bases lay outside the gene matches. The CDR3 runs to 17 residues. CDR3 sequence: CASSLGQGASSGNTIYF. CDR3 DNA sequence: TGTGCCAGCAGCTTAGGGCAGGGGGCGTCCTCTGGAAACACCATATATTTT.

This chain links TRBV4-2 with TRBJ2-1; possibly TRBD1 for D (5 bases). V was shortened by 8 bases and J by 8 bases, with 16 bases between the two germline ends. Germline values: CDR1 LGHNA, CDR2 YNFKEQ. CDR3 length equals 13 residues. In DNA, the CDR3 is TGTGCCAGCTCCAAGGACATATTTGATGAGCAGTTCTTC. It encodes CASSKDIFDEQFF.

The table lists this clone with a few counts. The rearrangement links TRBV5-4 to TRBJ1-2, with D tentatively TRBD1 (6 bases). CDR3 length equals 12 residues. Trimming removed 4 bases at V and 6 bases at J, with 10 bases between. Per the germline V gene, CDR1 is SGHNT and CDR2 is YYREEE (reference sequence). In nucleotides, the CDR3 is TGTGCCAGCAGCGTGGACAGCAATGGCTACACCTTC. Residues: CASSVDSNGYTF.

The CDR3 DNA is TGCAGCGTGCGGGCGGGACTCTCAGCAGATACGCAGTATTTT. This translates into CSVRAGLSADTQYF. The chain is built from TRBV29-1 and TRBJ2-3; a possible D gene is TRBD2 (6 bases). Germline V lookup: CDR1 SQVTM, CDR2 ANQGSEA. There are 14 residues in the CDR3. V gave up 6 bases and J gave up 4 bases, with 17 bases separating them.

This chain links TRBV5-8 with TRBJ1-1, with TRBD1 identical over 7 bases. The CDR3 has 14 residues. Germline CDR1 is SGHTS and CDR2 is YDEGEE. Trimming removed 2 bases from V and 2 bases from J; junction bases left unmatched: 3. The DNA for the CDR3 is TGTGCCAGCAGCTTCTACAGGGGAAACACTGAAGCTTTCTTT. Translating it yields CASSFYRGNTEAFF.

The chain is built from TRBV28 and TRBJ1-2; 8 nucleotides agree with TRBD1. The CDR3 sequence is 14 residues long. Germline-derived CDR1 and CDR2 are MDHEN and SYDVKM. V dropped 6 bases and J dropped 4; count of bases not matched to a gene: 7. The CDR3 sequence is CASSPLTGVYGYTF. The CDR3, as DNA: TGTGCCAGCAGCCCATTGACAGGGGTCTATGGCTACACCTTC.

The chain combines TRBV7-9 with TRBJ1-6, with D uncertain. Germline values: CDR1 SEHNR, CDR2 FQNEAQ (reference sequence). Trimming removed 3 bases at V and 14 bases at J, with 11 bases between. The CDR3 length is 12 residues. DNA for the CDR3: TGTGCCAGCAGCTTCGGTGAAACAGCCCTCCACTTT. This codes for CASSFGETALHF.

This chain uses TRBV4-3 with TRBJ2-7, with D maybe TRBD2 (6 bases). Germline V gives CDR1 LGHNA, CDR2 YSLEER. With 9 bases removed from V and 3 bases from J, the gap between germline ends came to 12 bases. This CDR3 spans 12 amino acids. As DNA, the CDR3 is TGCGCCAGAACGGTAGCGGACTACGAGCAGTACGTC. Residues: CARTVADYEQYV.

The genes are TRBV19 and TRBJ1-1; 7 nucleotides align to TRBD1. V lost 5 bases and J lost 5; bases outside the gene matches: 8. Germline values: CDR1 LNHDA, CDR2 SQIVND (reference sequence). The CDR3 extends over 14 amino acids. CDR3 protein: CASSAGTVSTEAFF. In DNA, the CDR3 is TGTGCCAGTAGTGCAGGGACAGTGAGTACTGAAGCTTTCTTT.

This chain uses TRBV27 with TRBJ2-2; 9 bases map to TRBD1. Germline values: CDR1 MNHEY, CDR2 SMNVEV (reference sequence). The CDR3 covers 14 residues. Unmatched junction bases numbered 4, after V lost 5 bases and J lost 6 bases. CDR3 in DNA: TGTGCCAGCAGTAGTCACAGGGGGCCCGGGGAGCTGTTTTTT. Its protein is CASSSHRGPGELFF.

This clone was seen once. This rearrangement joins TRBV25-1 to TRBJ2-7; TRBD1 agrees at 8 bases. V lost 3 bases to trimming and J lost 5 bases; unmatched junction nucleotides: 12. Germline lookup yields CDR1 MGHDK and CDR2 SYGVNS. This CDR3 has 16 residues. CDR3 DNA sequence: TGTGCCAGCAGTGATTTCTTTAGGACAGGGTGCAACGAGCAGTACGTC. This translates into CASSDFFRTGCNEQYV.

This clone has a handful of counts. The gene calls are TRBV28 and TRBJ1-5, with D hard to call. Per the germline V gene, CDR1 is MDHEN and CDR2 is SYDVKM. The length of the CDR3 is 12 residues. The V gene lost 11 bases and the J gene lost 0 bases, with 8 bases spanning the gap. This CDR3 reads CAVRDSNQPQHF. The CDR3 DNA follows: TGTGCCGTCCGGGATAGCAATCAGCCCCAGCATTTT.

Here the CDR3 DNA reads TGCGCCAGCAGCTTTACGGACACTGAAGCTTTCTTT. Residues: CASSFTDTEAFF. The V call is TRBV5-1, the J call TRBJ1-1; no clear D gene. Looked up from germline, CDR1 is SGHRS and CDR2 is YFSETQ. The CDR3 length is 12 residues. V dropped 2 bases and J dropped 3 bases, with 5 bases sitting between them.

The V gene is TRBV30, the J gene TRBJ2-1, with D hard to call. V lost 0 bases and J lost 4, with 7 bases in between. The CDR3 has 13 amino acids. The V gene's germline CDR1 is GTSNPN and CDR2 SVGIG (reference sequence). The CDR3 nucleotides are TGTGCCTGGAGTGTCTACACTTACAATGAGCAGTTCTTC. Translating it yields CAWSVYTYNEQFF.

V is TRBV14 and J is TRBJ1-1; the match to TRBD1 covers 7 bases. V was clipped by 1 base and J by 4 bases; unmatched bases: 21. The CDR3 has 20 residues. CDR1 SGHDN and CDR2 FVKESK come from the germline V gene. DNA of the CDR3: TGTGCCAGCAGCCAAGGCTTCTGGTGGGACAGCTACCGATGGGGCACTGAAGCTTTCTTT. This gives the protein CASSQGFWWDSYRWGTEAFF.

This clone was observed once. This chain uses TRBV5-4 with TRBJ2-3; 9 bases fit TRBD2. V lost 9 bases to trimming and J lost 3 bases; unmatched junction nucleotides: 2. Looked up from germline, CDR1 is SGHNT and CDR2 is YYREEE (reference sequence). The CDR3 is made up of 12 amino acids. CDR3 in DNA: TGTGCCACCGGACTAGCGACAGATACGCAGTATTTT. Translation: CATGLATDTQYF.

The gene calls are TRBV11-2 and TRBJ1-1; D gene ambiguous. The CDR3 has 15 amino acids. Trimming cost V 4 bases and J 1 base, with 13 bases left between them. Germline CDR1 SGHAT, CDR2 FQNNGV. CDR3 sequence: CASSSVKGRNTEAFF. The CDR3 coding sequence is TGTGCCAGCAGCTCCGTTAAGGGCAGGAACACTGAAGCTTTCTTT.

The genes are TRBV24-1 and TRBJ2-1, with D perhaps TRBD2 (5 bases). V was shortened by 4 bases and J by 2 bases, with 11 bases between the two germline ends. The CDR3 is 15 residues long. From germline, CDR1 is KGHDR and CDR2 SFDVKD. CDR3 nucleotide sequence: TGTGCCACCAGTGAAGGCAGCGGAGCCTACAATGAGCAGTTCTTC. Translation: CATSEGSGAYNEQFF.

The CDR3 sequence: CASSFAVGSYEQYV. The CDR3 DNA reads as TGCGCCAGCAGCTTCGCTGTGGGCAGCTACGAGCAGTACGTC. The gene calls are TRBV5-1 and TRBJ2-7; D gene ambiguous. The germline V gene has CDR1 SGHRS and CDR2 YFSETQ. Trimming stripped 2 bases from V and 3 bases from J, with 12 bases between. This CDR3 is built from 14 residues.

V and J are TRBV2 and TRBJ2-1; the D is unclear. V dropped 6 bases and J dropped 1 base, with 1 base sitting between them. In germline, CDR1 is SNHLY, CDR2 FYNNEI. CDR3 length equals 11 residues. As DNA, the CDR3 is TGTGCCAGCAGATCCTACAATGAGCAGTTCTTC. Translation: CASRSYNEQFF.